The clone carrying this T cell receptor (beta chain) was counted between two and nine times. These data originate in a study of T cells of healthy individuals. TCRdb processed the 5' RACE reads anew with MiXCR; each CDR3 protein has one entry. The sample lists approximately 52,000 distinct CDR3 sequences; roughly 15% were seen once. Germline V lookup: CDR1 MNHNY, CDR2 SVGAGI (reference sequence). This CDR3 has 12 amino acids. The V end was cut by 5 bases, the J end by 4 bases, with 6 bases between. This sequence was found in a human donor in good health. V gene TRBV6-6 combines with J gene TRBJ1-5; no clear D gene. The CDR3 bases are TGTGCCAGCAGTACAGCAAATCAGCCCCAGCATTTT. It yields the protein CASSTANQPQHF.